These 23 T cell receptor beta chains came from one sample sequenced in a study of shared clonotypes between healthy human individuals. Measured with immunoSEQ multiplex PCR; TCRdb has only the in-frame clones, and not every one. The data show some 2,500,000 clones, 92% seen once. Sequenced input: naive CD4+ T cells from PBMCs. The subset is: CD45RA+ positively selected. Source of these receptors: a man between 18 and 29 years old in good health. Some clones in this sample may be carry-over from other donors' samples.

This rearrangement joins TRBV29-1 to TRBJ2-7; 7 nucleotides agree with TRBD1. The germline V gene encodes CDR1 SQVTM and CDR2 ANQGSEA. Losses at the gene ends were 6 bases for V and 4 bases for J; bases not matched to a gene: 6. This CDR3 is 12 amino acids long. CDR3 loop: CSVATQGYEQYF. The DNA for the CDR3 is TGCAGCGTCGCCACACAGGGGTACGAGCAGTACTTC.

The gene calls are TRBV11-2 and TRBJ2-3; possibly TRBD2 for D (5 bases). Germline V gene data show CDR1 as SGHAT and CDR2 as FQNNGV. The CDR3 length is 14 residues. V was pared by 8 bases and J by 6 bases, with 18 bases between. CDR3 sequence (DNA): TGTGCCAGCGGCGTTTTGAGGGAGTTTGATACGCAGTATTTT. As protein: CASGVLREFDTQYF.

The CDR3 loop reads CASSLRQGAGYEQYF. CDR3 in DNA: TGTGCCAGCAGTCTCCGACAGGGGGCGGGTTACGAGCAGTACTTC. The J gene is TRBJ2-7, the V gene TRBV28; 10 nucleotides line up with TRBD1. Per the germline V gene, CDR1 is MDHEN and CDR2 is SYDVKM. The CDR3 sequence is 15 residues long. Trimming took 5 bases from V and 4 from J; bases not matched to a gene: 8.

The rearrangement joins TRBV5-1 to TRBJ1-1; weak D call: TRBD1 (6 bases). Germline V gives CDR1 SGHRS, CDR2 YFSETQ. Trimming stripped 4 bases from V and 5 bases from J, with 21 bases between. The CDR3 covers 16 residues. The CDR3 is CASSPPGGALETEAFF. The CDR3 DNA reads as TGCGCCAGCAGCCCGCCGGGGGGGGCCCTAGAAACTGAAGCTTTCTTT.

The chain uses TRBV6-5 and TRBJ2-3, with a possible D match to TRBD1 (5 bases). Germline values: CDR1 MNHEY, CDR2 SVGAGI. The CDR3 runs to 14 residues. The ends were cut back, 5 bases at V and 0 bases at J, with 9 bases in the middle. CDR3 bases: TGTGCCAGCAGTCTTCAGGGTAGCACAGATACGCAGTATTTT. It translates to CASSLQGSTDTQYF.

This chain uses TRBV2 with TRBJ2-7; 8 nucleotides match TRBD2. CDR1 is SNHLY, CDR2 FYNNEI, per germline. V trimming: 8 bases; J trimming: 2 bases; junction bases outside the gene matches: 8. The CDR3 is made up of 14 amino acids. CDR3: CASLLEGLAYEQYF. The CDR3 region has the DNA TGTGCCAGCCTTCTAGAGGGACTAGCCTACGAGCAGTACTTC.

The rearrangement joins TRBV5-4 to TRBJ2-2, with a weak D call TRBD2 (6 bases). Germline V gene data show CDR1 as SGHNT and CDR2 as YYREEE (reference sequence). The V end was cut by 4 bases, the J end by 5 bases, with 18 bases between. The CDR3 spans 16 residues. CDR3 nucleotide sequence: TGTGCCAGCAGCGCGACGATCGGGACTTCTACCGGGGAGCTGTTTTTT. Amino acid sequence: CASSATIGTSTGELFF.

V and J are TRBV4-2 and TRBJ2-1; TRBD2 aligns across 8 bases. Germline-derived CDR1 and CDR2 are LGHNA and YNFKEQ. V was pared by 0 bases and J by 8 bases, with 6 bases of the junction left unmatched. This CDR3 spans 15 amino acids. The CDR3 sequence is CASSQDHRREDEQFF. The DNA of the CDR3 is TGTGCCAGCAGCCAAGATCATCGGCGGGAGGATGAGCAGTTCTTC.

About this clone: The sample contains more than one DNA sequence encoding this CDR3. The CDR3 spells CASSSTGGGEQFF. CDR3 coding DNA: TGTGCCAGCAGCTCCACGGGGGGCGGCGAGCAGTTCTTC. The J gene is TRBJ2-1, the V gene TRBV7-3, with D perhaps matching TRBD2 (7 bases). Per germline, CDR1 SGHTA and CDR2 FQGTGA. The CDR3 consists of 13 residues. Trimming cost V 4 bases and J 10 bases, with 14 bases left between them.

The chain couples TRBV5-4 to TRBJ2-1; D gene ambiguous. Germline V lookup: CDR1 SGHNT, CDR2 YYREEE (reference sequence). The CDR3 consists of 13 residues. V lost 3 bases and J 3 bases, leaving 7 bases between the germline ends. CDR3 in DNA: TGTGCCAGCAGCTCAACAAGCTACAATGAGCAGTTCTTC. Protein product: CASSSTSYNEQFF.

There are a few counts of this clone. The chain combines TRBV7-9 with TRBJ2-3; no clear D. In germline, CDR1 is SEHNR, CDR2 FQNEAQ (reference sequence). Trimming pared 11 bases from V and 0 bases from J, leaving 9 bases between. This CDR3 contains 12 residues. The CDR3 spells CAAWLSTDTQYF. The CDR3 DNA sequence: TGTGCCGCTTGGCTTAGCACAGATACGCAGTATTTT.

The chain recombines TRBV30 with TRBJ2-5, with 8 bases fitting TRBD1. Germline assignment: CDR1 GTSNPN and CDR2 SVGIG (reference sequence). The CDR3 consists of 17 residues. V trimming: 5 bases; J trimming: 0 bases; junction bases outside the gene matches: 14. This CDR3 reads CAWGNGQGAGYQETQYF. The CDR3 coding sequence is TGTGCCTGGGGGAACGGGCAGGGGGCAGGGTACCAAGAGACCCAGTACTTC.

The rearrangement uses TRBV6-6 and TRBJ2-2; 8 positions match TRBD2. The germline gives CDR1 MNHNY, CDR2 SVGAGI (reference sequence). J lost 6 bases, V lost 7 bases, and 4 bases had no gene match. The CDR3 sequence is 13 residues long. CDR3 coding DNA: TGTGCCAGCACTCAGCGGGAGTCCGGGGAGCTGTTTTTT. Translation: CASTQRESGELFF.

The rearrangement uses TRBV5-1 and TRBJ2-1; a weak D match, TRBD1 (6 bases). The CDR3 has 16 amino acids. V lost 0 bases and J 1 base, leaving 11 bases between the germline ends. Germline V CDR1 and CDR2: SGHRS, YFSETQ. In nucleotides, the CDR3 is TGCGCCAGCAGCTTGGGGACAGTGCAATCCTACAATGAGCAGTTCTTC. Its translation is CASSLGTVQSYNEQFF.

This chain's CDR3 is CASSPSGTEYQPQHF. CDR3 DNA: TGCGCCAGCAGCCCATCCGGGACCGAATATCAGCCCCAGCATTTT. This chain uses TRBV5-1 with TRBJ1-5; tentative D call: TRBD1 (5 bases). Germline CDR1 SGHRS, CDR2 YFSETQ. Trimming removed 4 bases from V and 5 bases from J, with 16 bases in between. This CDR3 has 15 residues.

Regarding this clone: In the same sample, other DNA sequences code for this CDR3. V gene TRBV7-9 combines with J gene TRBJ2-1; D perhaps matches TRBD2 (5 bases). The CDR3 consists of 14 residues. The ends were cut back, 3 bases at V and 4 bases at J, with 10 bases in the middle. Germline V gene sequence: CDR1 SEHNR, CDR2 FQNEAQ (reference sequence). CDR3 sequence (DNA): TGTGCCAGCAGCTTGAGCGGAGGATACAATGAGCAGTTCTTC. Residues: CASSLSGGYNEQFF.

The chain uses TRBV7-2 and TRBJ1-1; no definite D call. The germline gives CDR1 SGHTA, CDR2 FQGNSA. The V end was cut by 1 base, the J end by 1 base, with 7 bases between. The CDR3 length is 14 residues. DNA for the CDR3: TGTGCCAGCAGCTTAGATCCCCCGAACACTGAAGCTTTCTTT. It specifies CASSLDPPNTEAFF.

The chain carries TRBV28 and TRBJ1-2, with 9 bases that match TRBD1. Looked up from germline, CDR1 is MDHEN and CDR2 is SYDVKM. The CDR3 is made up of 14 amino acids. With 5 bases clipped from V and 2 bases from J, the junction kept 3 bases outside the gene matches. The DNA of the CDR3 is TGTGCCAGCAGTGTAACAGGGGGCAACTATGGCTACACCTTC. The encoded protein is CASSVTGGNYGYTF.

This clone was seen a single time. This chain joins TRBV7-6 and TRBJ2-7; 9 bases match TRBD1. Germline V gene sequence: CDR1 SGHVS, CDR2 FNYEAQ. Germline trimming cut 5 bases from V and 2 bases from J; bases unmatched to any gene: 7. The CDR3 runs 15 residues. CDR3 in DNA: TGTGCCAGCAGCCCTAGGACAGGGGTACCCTACGAGCAGTACTTC. It specifies CASSPRTGVPYEQYF.

The gene calls are TRBV7-2 and TRBJ2-7; D might be TRBD2 (7 bases). CDR3 size: 16 residues. V was clipped by 1 base and J by 0 bases, with 13 bases between them. Germline V gene lookup returns CDR1 SGHTA and CDR2 FQGNSA. The CDR3 DNA sequence: TGTGCCAGCAGCTTAGAAGAAGCGGGACACTCCTACGAGCAGTACTTC. As protein: CASSLEEAGHSYEQYF.

This chain joins TRBV28 and TRBJ1-5; D call uncertain. CDR3 length: 12 amino acids. Per the germline V gene, CDR1 is MDHEN and CDR2 is SYDVKM. With 7 bases removed from V and 5 bases from J, the gap between germline ends came to 9 bases. In nucleotides, the CDR3 is TGTGCCAGCACTACGCTCGATCAGCCCCAGCATTTT. Its translation is CASTTLDQPQHF.

The rearrangement joins TRBV10-3 to TRBJ1-2; D gene ambiguous. This CDR3 is 14 amino acids long. The germline V and J ends were trimmed by 3 bases and 8 bases, with 16 bases remaining between them. Germline values: CDR1 ENHRY, CDR2 SYGVKD. The CDR3 bases are TGTGCCATCAGTGATCTTGGAGGGATTCAAGGCTACACCTTC. Protein: CAISDLGGIQGYTF.

This chain uses TRBV28 with TRBJ1-4; 7 nucleotides match TRBD1. The CDR3 spans 16 residues. Germline CDR1 reads MDHEN; CDR2 reads SYDVKM. J was trimmed by 0 bases and V by 4 bases; bases with no gene match: 5. CDR3 loop: CASSWGQTATNEKLFF. The DNA of the CDR3 is TGTGCCAGCAGTTGGGGACAGACTGCAACTAATGAAAAACTGTTTTTT.